This T cell receptor beta chain was documented in a study of technical replicates of blood from a few donors. The CDR3 consists of 18 residues. Germline values: CDR1 SGHTS, CDR2 YDEGEE. Trimming removed 0 bases from V and 0 bases from J; junction bases left unmatched: 8. Some clones are missing from TCRdb's copy, which holds only in-frame ones; the method was immunoSEQ multiplex PCR. The sample carries about 93,000 clones, approximately 95% recorded once. The source is a human donor in good health. Sequencing was carried out using T cells isolated from PBMCs. The chain uses TRBV5-8 and TRBJ1-5; 8 bases align to TRBD1. CDR3: CASSLGFGTGYSNQPQHF. DNA of the CDR3: TGTGCCAGCAGCTTGGGATTCGGGACAGGTTATAGCAATCAGCCCCAGCATTTT.